This T cell receptor beta chain emerged from a study of regulatory T cells in long-lasting Graves disease (dated by TCRdb to 2020 to 2023). About the investigation overall: To count as having persistent Graves' disease, a patient had to have received antithyroid drug treatment for over 5 years with TSH receptor autoantibodies remaining persistently positive. The study was conducted in China and was registered as a clinical trial. Persistent Graves' disease patients were compared with newly diagnosed Graves' disease patients by peripheral blood TCR sequencing and RNA sequencing. A total of around 35 samples underwent TCR sequencing, from roughly 13 patients with persistent Graves' disease and 20 or so patients with newly diagnosed Graves' disease. In the clinical cohort, patients with persistent Graves' disease had used antithyroid drugs for an average of about 10.3 years.

Read against the paper, the sample's time point label means: persistent/refractory GD, antithyroid drugs over 5 years with positive TRAb. For both TCR sequencing and RNA sequencing, RNA was extracted from PBMCs using TRIzol. Graves' disease was diagnosed according to American Thyroid Association guidelines. Recruitment of patients was carried out at an endocrinology department in Xi'an, China. Each patient gave 7 to 9.5 milliliters of peripheral blood, collected in an EDTA anticoagulant tube. Ficoll Paque Plus density gradient separation was used to isolate PBMCs, and no further T cell sorting was performed. An Agilent 2100 Bioanalyzer and agarose gel were used to assess RNA quality, and a NanoDrop 2000 was used to measure RNA concentration. What the work shows at the level of the full study, not this receptor alone: Persistent patients shared more public clonotypes among themselves (around 2,500) than newly diagnosed patients did (approximately 870). Compared with newly diagnosed patients, persistent Graves' disease patients had lower TCR Shannon entropy and fewer highly expanded clones, which suggests clonal expansion. The authors noted that the small sample size was a limitation that may lower accuracy. The study examined only peripheral blood because the primary lesion, thyroid tissue, could not be accessed. Persistent disease showed preferential use of TRBV28, TRBJ1-2 and TRBJ2-5, whereas newly diagnosed disease favored TRBV20-1 and TRBJ2-1. Sequencing and analysis were restricted to the TCR beta chain.

V was cut back by 8 bases and J by 9 bases, leaving a gap of 14 bases between them. From the cysteine up to the phenylalanine, the CDR3 has a length of 12 residues. Only CDR3 DNA is held: 36 bases, read in frame from base 1. The library was made by multiplex PCR. The data were produced on an Illumina HiSeq 4000. To build TCR beta libraries, CDR3 regions were amplified by Arm-PCR using iRepertoire HTBI primers. Before sequencing, the PCR products underwent gel purification. The authors' pipeline ran thus. Gene usage analysis of CDR3 amino acid clonotypes relied on the 55 to 80 TRBV and 15 or so TRBJ segments identified across samples. COPE and FqMerger were used to merge filtered high-quality paired reads into contigs. BLAST was used to align contigs to IMGT TRBV, TRBD and TRBJ reference genes, with CDR3 defined following IMGT. Highly expanded clones were defined as clonotypes with a frequency above 0.1%. Repertoire diversity was measured by Shannon entropy, and V-J evenness by the Gini coefficient. Public clonotypes were defined as clonotypes shared by more than one individual. The raw public data were reprocessed by TCRdb itself: fastp quality trimming at Q25, MiXCR clonotype calling, in-frame beta chains only. Each record represents a unique CDR3 protein, reported with the most common genes and DNA among its rows. V and J calls and clone size were set by TCRdb, not the authors. The sample table records around 400,000 distinct CDR3 sequences; about 21% of these occur just once. Of the sample, 14% is held by the ten largest clones.

Many counts were recorded for this clonotype. What this receptor recognizes is not known. Base qualities are missing; no much larger clone stands one base away. This TCR was sampled from a female donor with Graves disease. The receptor chain draws on TRBV12-3 or TRBV12-4 and TRBJ2-4, and possibly TRBD1, on 5 matching bases. Specimen: peripheral blood mononuclear cells (PBMCs), collected when the disease was refractory, from a patient treated with antithyroid drugs. The CDR3 amino acid sequence is: CASSRDLGIQYF. The bases read TGTGCCAGCTCCAGGGATCTCGGCATTCAGTACTTC.